The rows below give T cell receptor beta chains drawn from one sample of a study of T cell repertoires in cytomegalovirus infection. Antigens of these TCRs are unknown. TCRdb called the reads again in MiXCR, with one record for every CDR3 protein. The sample has about 83,000 distinct CDR3 sequences, 25% to 30% seen once. Material: CD8+ T cells from cultured PBMCs, obtained from culture after CMV antigen stimulation. Source of these receptors: a human donor in good health (CMV status not recorded). Some clones in this sample may be carry-over from other donors' samples. Both conserved end residues are part of each CDR3. Each record gives: V gene, D gene, clone size, J gene, CDR3 DNA, CDR3 protein. A D gene is named only where the DNA matches it firmly. Clone size is stated in some rows and not others, as once, few, many or a class when expanded.

v_call: TRBV5-4
d_call: TRBD1
clone_size: few
j_call: TRBJ1-2
cdr3_nt: TGTGCCAGCAGCACCCAGACAGGGGGCGCGAGAGGCTACACCTTC
cdr3_aa: CASSTQTGGARGYTF

v_call: TRBV6-2/TRBV6-3
d_call: NA
clone_size: few
j_call: TRBJ1-1
cdr3_nt: TGTGCCAGCTCACACGGAGGGATCACTGAAGCTTTCTTT
cdr3_aa: CASSHGGITEAFF

v_call: TRBV20-1
d_call: TRBD2
clone_size: NA
j_call: TRBJ2-1
cdr3_nt: TGCAGTGCCGTAGGACTAGCGGGGGATCGCTCCTACAATGAGCAGTTCTTC
cdr3_aa: CSAVGLAGDRSYNEQFF

v_call: TRBV7-2
d_call: TRBD2
clone_size: many
j_call: TRBJ2-3
cdr3_nt: TGTGCCAGCAGCTTAGCGCCGGGACTAGTGGGCACAGATACGCAGTATTTT
cdr3_aa: CASSLAPGLVGTDTQYF

v_call: TRBV2
d_call: NA
clone_size: NA
j_call: TRBJ2-7
cdr3_nt: TGTGCCAGCAGACTACTGGCGAGCGCTCCCTACGAGCAGTACTTC
cdr3_aa: CASRLLASAPYEQYF

v_call: TRBV7-8
d_call: NA
clone_size: few
j_call: TRBJ2-7
cdr3_nt: TGTGCCAGCAGCTTATACGGTGAGGGAGCATACTCCTACGAGCAGTACTTC
cdr3_aa: CASSLYGEGAYSYEQYF

v_call: TRBV7-6
d_call: NA
clone_size: NA
j_call: TRBJ2-6
cdr3_nt: TGTGCCAGCAGCTTCGCCGTGACAGGCCCCTCTGGGGCCAACGTCCTGACTTTC
cdr3_aa: CASSFAVTGPSGANVLTF

v_call: TRBV2
d_call: NA
clone_size: NA
j_call: TRBJ1-6
cdr3_nt: TGTGCCAGCAGTGAATTCTCAGGGCGAATCGGCTCCTATAATTCACCCCTCCACTTT
cdr3_aa: CASSEFSGRIGSYNSPLHF

v_call: TRBV2
d_call: NA
clone_size: NA
j_call: TRBJ1-4
cdr3_nt: TGTGCCAGCAGTGAAGTTTATGAAAAACTGTTTTTT
cdr3_aa: CASSEVYEKLFF

v_call: TRBV6-1
d_call: TRBD1
clone_size: NA
j_call: TRBJ2-7
cdr3_nt: TGTGCCAGCAGTATAAGGGACAGGGGAAACGCCTACGAGCAGTACTTC
cdr3_aa: CASSIRDRGNAYEQYF

v_call: TRBV23-1
d_call: NA
clone_size: NA
j_call: TRBJ1-5
cdr3_nt: TGCGCCAGCAGTCCACCAGGGAGGAGGAATCAGCCCCAGCATTTT
cdr3_aa: CASSPPGRRNQPQHF

v_call: TRBV27
d_call: TRBD1
clone_size: few
j_call: TRBJ2-2
cdr3_nt: TGTGCCAGCAGAGACAGGGTGGGATCCGGGGAGCTGTTTTTT
cdr3_aa: CASRDRVGSGELFF

v_call: TRBV7-2
d_call: TRBD2
clone_size: few
j_call: TRBJ2-1
cdr3_nt: TGTGCCAGCAGCTTGACTAGCGGGCCCCACAATGAGCAGTTCTTC
cdr3_aa: CASSLTSGPHNEQFF

v_call: TRBV4-1
d_call: NA
clone_size: NA
j_call: TRBJ2-3
cdr3_nt: TGCGCCAGCAGCCAAAAAGAATCGCGGACAGATACGCAGTATTTT
cdr3_aa: CASSQKESRTDTQYF

v_call: TRBV6-6
d_call: NA
clone_size: NA
j_call: TRBJ2-7
cdr3_nt: TGTGCCAGCAGTTACTGGGGCAGACAAGAGGGATACGAGCAGTACTTC
cdr3_aa: CASSYWGRQEGYEQYF

v_call: TRBV2
d_call: TRBD2
clone_size: NA
j_call: TRBJ2-1
cdr3_nt: TGTGCCAACCAAAATGGACTAGCGAATGAGCAGTTCTTC
cdr3_aa: CANQNGLANEQFF

v_call: TRBV27
d_call: TRBD1
clone_size: NA
j_call: TRBJ1-4
cdr3_nt: TGTGCCAGCAGTTTACTAGACAGGGGCCTAATTGAAAAACTGTTTTTT
cdr3_aa: CASSLLDRGLIEKLFF

v_call: TRBV30
d_call: NA
clone_size: many
j_call: TRBJ2-7
cdr3_nt: TGTGCCTGGAGTGTTAACCCGAACTACGAGCAGTACTTC
cdr3_aa: CAWSVNPNYEQYF

v_call: TRBV12-3/TRBV12-4
d_call: NA
clone_size: NA
j_call: TRBJ2-2
cdr3_nt: TGTGCCAGCAGTCCGTGGACAGTAGCTACCGGGGAGCTGTTTTTT
cdr3_aa: CASSPWTVATGELFF

v_call: TRBV14
d_call: NA
clone_size: many
j_call: TRBJ1-1
cdr3_nt: TGTGCCAGCAGCCTAGCACCAGGGGTCACTGAAGCTTTCTTT
cdr3_aa: CASSLAPGVTEAFF

v_call: TRBV6-2/TRBV6-3
d_call: NA
clone_size: NA
j_call: TRBJ1-6
cdr3_nt: TGTGCCAGCAGGTGGGGCGGTAATTCACCCCTCCACTTT
cdr3_aa: CASRWGGNSPLHF

v_call: TRBV12-3/TRBV12-4
d_call: NA
clone_size: NA
j_call: TRBJ2-7
cdr3_nt: TGTGCCAGCAGGGGTGGTGACTACGAGCAGTACTTC
cdr3_aa: CASRGGDYEQYF

v_call: TRBV28
d_call: TRBD1
clone_size: NA
j_call: TRBJ2-7
cdr3_nt: TGTGCCAGCAGTTTACGTAAACAGGGGGCCGTTTACGAGCAGTACTTC
cdr3_aa: CASSLRKQGAVYEQYF

v_call: TRBV2
d_call: TRBD1
clone_size: NA
j_call: TRBJ1-4
cdr3_nt: TGTGCCAGCACGGAGGGACAGGGACTCGAAAAACTGTTTTTT
cdr3_aa: CASTEGQGLEKLFF

v_call: TRBV9
d_call: NA
clone_size: NA
j_call: TRBJ2-3
cdr3_nt: TGTGCCAGCAGCGTAACCCTCGGCACAGATACGCAGTATTTT
cdr3_aa: CASSVTLGTDTQYF

v_call: TRBV25-1
d_call: NA
clone_size: many
j_call: TRBJ1-2
cdr3_nt: TGTGCCAGCAGTGAACCCGGACGGGATGGCTACACCTTC
cdr3_aa: CASSEPGRDGYTF

v_call: TRBV6-5
d_call: TRBD2
clone_size: NA
j_call: TRBJ2-5
cdr3_nt: TGTGCCAGCAGTTTAGCGGGGGCCTGGGAGACCCAGTACTTC
cdr3_aa: CASSLAGAWETQYF

v_call: TRBV5-1
d_call: NA
clone_size: NA
j_call: TRBJ2-7
cdr3_nt: TGCGCCAGCAGCTCAGCAGGGTACGAGCAGTACTTC
cdr3_aa: CASSSAGYEQYF

v_call: TRBV28
d_call: NA
clone_size: few
j_call: TRBJ1-3
cdr3_nt: TGTGCCAGCAGTTCCCTGGACGGCAGCTCTGGAAACACCATATATTTT
cdr3_aa: CASSSLDGSSGNTIYF

v_call: TRBV7-9
d_call: NA
clone_size: few
j_call: TRBJ1-1
cdr3_nt: TGTGTCAGCAGCTTAGCAGGGCTTTCGGATTCAGATGAAGCTTTCTTT
cdr3_aa: CVSSLAGLSDSDEAFF

v_call: TRBV27
d_call: TRBD1
clone_size: NA
j_call: TRBJ1-5
cdr3_nt: TGTGCCAGCAGTCCAACAGGGGTCAATCAGCCCCAGCATTTT
cdr3_aa: CASSPTGVNQPQHF

v_call: TRBV11-2
d_call: NA
clone_size: NA
j_call: TRBJ2-3
cdr3_nt: TGTGCCAGCAGCTTAGGGCCCTCGGTTACTATCACAGATACGCAGTATTTT
cdr3_aa: CASSLGPSVTITDTQYF

v_call: TRBV12-3/TRBV12-4
d_call: NA
clone_size: NA
j_call: TRBJ1-2
cdr3_nt: TGTGCCAGCAGCCCTCCTCGACCGAACTATGGCTACACCTTC
cdr3_aa: CASSPPRPNYGYTF

v_call: TRBV6-5
d_call: NA
clone_size: NA
j_call: TRBJ1-1
cdr3_nt: TGTGCCAGCAGTCCTCCGGGGGCTGAAGCTTTCTTT
cdr3_aa: CASSPPGAEAFF

v_call: TRBV6-1
d_call: TRBD1
clone_size: NA
j_call: TRBJ1-5
cdr3_nt: TGTGCCAGCGGCAGGGGGATTGGCAATCAGCCCCAGCATTTT
cdr3_aa: CASGRGIGNQPQHF

v_call: TRBV18
d_call: TRBD1
clone_size: NA
j_call: TRBJ1-1
cdr3_nt: TGTGCCAGCTCATCGACAGGGGTTAGAAGTTTAGTCACTGAAGCTTTCTTT
cdr3_aa: CASSSTGVRSLVTEAFF

v_call: TRBV7-2
d_call: TRBD1
clone_size: NA
j_call: TRBJ2-7
cdr3_nt: TGTGCCAGCAGCCCGACCGGGACAGGGACCTACGAGCAGTACTTC
cdr3_aa: CASSPTGTGTYEQYF

v_call: TRBV27
d_call: TRBD1
clone_size: NA
j_call: TRBJ1-6
cdr3_nt: TGTGCCAGCAGTTCCGGACAGGGATCCTATAATTCACTCCTCCACTTT
cdr3_aa: CASSSGQGSYNSLLHF

v_call: TRBV6-8
d_call: NA
clone_size: NA
j_call: TRBJ2-5
cdr3_nt: TGTGCCAGCAGTGACAACGGGACACCGGTGGGGTCCCAGTACTTC
cdr3_aa: CASSDNGTPVGSQYF

v_call: TRBV4-1
d_call: TRBD1
clone_size: few
j_call: TRBJ2-7
cdr3_nt: TGCGCCAGCAGCCAGGCTGGGACAGGGCGATTCTACGAGCAGTACTTC
cdr3_aa: CASSQAGTGRFYEQYF

v_call: TRBV20-1
d_call: TRBD1
clone_size: NA
j_call: TRBJ2-1
cdr3_nt: TGCAGTGCTAGAGGGGGGACAGGGTTATGGAATGAGCAGTTCTTC
cdr3_aa: CSARGGTGLWNEQFF

v_call: TRBV27
d_call: TRBD2
clone_size: NA
j_call: TRBJ2-2
cdr3_nt: TGTGCCAGCTCATGGGGGGGGAACACCGGGGAGCTGTTTTTT
cdr3_aa: CASSWGGNTGELFF

v_call: TRBV5-6
d_call: NA
clone_size: NA
j_call: TRBJ2-1
cdr3_nt: TGTGCCAGCAGCTTTATACAGAGCCACAATGAGCAGTTCTTC
cdr3_aa: CASSFIQSHNEQFF

v_call: TRBV27
d_call: NA
clone_size: many
j_call: TRBJ1-5
cdr3_nt: TGTGCCAGCAAGGACTTTTATAGCAATCAGCCCCAGCATTTT
cdr3_aa: CASKDFYSNQPQHF

v_call: TRBV7-6
d_call: TRBD1
clone_size: many
j_call: TRBJ2-3
cdr3_nt: TGTGCCAGCAGCTTTGAGTTCCAGGGGGCAACAGATACGCAGTATTTT
cdr3_aa: CASSFEFQGATDTQYF

v_call: TRBV4-1
d_call: NA
clone_size: NA
j_call: TRBJ1-2
cdr3_nt: TGTGCCAGCAGCCAGAGGGGTGGGGCCCAGGGAGGCTATGGCTACACCTTC
cdr3_aa: CASSQRGGAQGGYGYTF

v_call: TRBV12-3/TRBV12-4
d_call: TRBD2
clone_size: few
j_call: TRBJ2-5
cdr3_nt: TGTGCCAGCAGTTTAGTAATGAGCGGGGGGGCCGGAACGGAGACCCAGTACTTC
cdr3_aa: CASSLVMSGGAGTETQYF

v_call: TRBV27
d_call: NA
clone_size: NA
j_call: TRBJ1-1
cdr3_nt: TGTGCCAGCAGTTTCGGTCACCCGGAAACTGAAGCTTTCTTT
cdr3_aa: CASSFGHPETEAFF

v_call: TRBV2
d_call: TRBD2
clone_size: NA
j_call: TRBJ2-1
cdr3_nt: TGTGCCAGCAGTGACGTGGCTAGCGGGGGCGTTGAGCAGTTCTTC
cdr3_aa: CASSDVASGGVEQFF

v_call: TRBV7-6
d_call: TRBD2
clone_size: NA
j_call: TRBJ2-2
cdr3_nt: TGTGCCAGCAGCTCACGGCGGGGGTTCGGGGAGCTGTTTTTT
cdr3_aa: CASSSRRGFGELFF

v_call: TRBV20-1
d_call: NA
clone_size: many
j_call: TRBJ1-6
cdr3_nt: TGCAGTGCTTTCTTAGTCCGGAAATTTTACTCACCCCTCCACTTT
cdr3_aa: CSAFLVRKFYSPLHF

v_call: TRBV27
d_call: NA
clone_size: few
j_call: TRBJ2-3
cdr3_nt: TGTGCCAGCAGTTTATCGGGGGGTTTCGGCACAGATACGCAGTATTTT
cdr3_aa: CASSLSGGFGTDTQYF

v_call: TRBV7-6
d_call: NA
clone_size: many
j_call: TRBJ1-1
cdr3_nt: TGTGCCAGCAGCTTAGGGGGTCCGAACACTGAAGCTTTCTTT
cdr3_aa: CASSLGGPNTEAFF

v_call: TRBV7-9
d_call: NA
clone_size: few
j_call: TRBJ2-5
cdr3_nt: TGTGCCAGCAGCTTAGTTTCAGGGATCCGGGAGACCCAGTACTTC
cdr3_aa: CASSLVSGIRETQYF

v_call: TRBV7-2
d_call: TRBD1
clone_size: many
j_call: TRBJ1-5
cdr3_nt: TGTGCCAGCACCTCTGGGACAGTGGCAAATCAGCCCCAGCATTTT
cdr3_aa: CASTSGTVANQPQHF